A selection of T cell receptor beta chains follows, all from one sample in a study of blood T cell repertoires in COVID-19. Data came from immunoSEQ multiplex PCR; TCRdb stores just in-frame clones and leaves some out. In the table there are a few hundred thousand clones, 80% to 90% of which are singletons. Sequenced sample: PBMCs or T cells enriched from blood (not recorded which). These receptors originate from a man aged 18-30 years who had recovered from COVID-19. CDR3s include the opening cysteine and the closing phenylalanine or tryptophan. The order of the fields is D gene, V gene, clone size, J gene, CDR3 protein, CDR3 DNA. A D gene is named only where the DNA matches it firmly. Size is stated for part of the rows, as once, few or many counts, or as a class when the clone is expanded.

-	TRBV18	-	TRBJ1-1	CASSPDVNSGNTEAFF	TGTGCCAGCTCACCAGACGTCAATTCAGGGAACACTGAAGCTTTCTTT
-	TRBV4-1	-	TRBJ2-6	CASSQVVVSSGANVLTF	TGCGCCAGCAGCCAAGTGGTTGTTAGCTCTGGGGCCAACGTCCTGACTTTC
-	TRBV9	-	TRBJ2-1	CASSVAGSLEGMTQFF	TGTGCCAGCAGCGTAGCGGGGAGCTTAGAGGGAATGACGCAGTTCTTC
-	TRBV19	-	TRBJ1-1	CASSIATGQNTEAFF	TGTGCCAGTAGTATAGCGACAGGACAGAACACTGAAGCTTTCTTT
-	TRBV19	-	TRBJ1-5	CASKMDKLNQPQHF	TGTGCCAGCAAGATGGACAAGCTGAATCAGCCCCAGCATTTT
-	TRBV6-5	-	TRBJ1-3	CASRGLGVGSTIYF	TGTGCCAGCAGAGGGCTAGGGGTAGGAAGCACCATATATTTT
-	TRBV9	-	TRBJ1-1	CASSAMTGMNTEAFF	TGTGCCAGCAGCGCCATGACGGGGATGAACACTGAAGCTTTCTTT
TRBD2	TRBV5-1	-	TRBJ2-5	CASSVGTSGEETQYF	TGCGCCAGCAGCGTCGGGACTAGCGGGGAAGAGACCCAGTACTTC
-	TRBV27	-	TRBJ2-3	CASSATGRTQYF	TGTGCCAGCAGTGCAACAGGGCGTACGCAGTATTTT
TRBD1	TRBV7-6	-	TRBJ2-2	CASSLEGGRNTGELFF	TGTGCCAGCAGCTTAGAAGGGGGCCGTAACACCGGGGAGCTGTTTTTT
TRBD1	TRBV6-5	-	TRBJ2-7	CASRGTGVPNEQYF	TGTGCCAGCAGAGGGACAGGGGTGCCCAACGAGCAGTACTTC
-	TRBV9	-	TRBJ2-1	CASSVGGALSYNEQFF	TGTGCCAGCAGCGTAGGCGGAGCCCTCTCCTACAATGAGCAGTTCTTC
-	TRBV19	-	TRBJ1-2	CASSYTENYGYTF	TGTGCCAGCTCCTACACAGAAAACTATGGCTACACCTTC
TRBD1	TRBV25-1	-	TRBJ2-7	CASSRTGTYEQYF	TGTGCCAGCAGCAGGACAGGAACCTACGAGCAGTACTTC
-	TRBV19	-	TRBJ1-6	CASSISGGNSPLHF	TGTGCCAGTAGTATATCGGGGGGTAATTCACCCCTCCACTTT
-	TRBV2	-	TRBJ2-2	CASSETANTGELFF	TGTGCCAGCAGCGAAACAGCGAACACCGGGGAGCTGTTTTTT
TRBD1	TRBV24-1	-	TRBJ2-7	CATSEGGASEQYF	TGTGCCACCAGTGAAGGGGGCGCCTCCGAGCAGTACTTC
-	TRBV28	few	TRBJ1-1	CASRPGRGPNTEAFF	TGTGCCAGCAGGCCTGGGAGGGGCCCGAACACTGAAGCTTTCTTT
TRBD2	TRBV12-3/TRBV12-4	-	TRBJ2-7	CASRSGVAGEQYF	TGTGCCAGCAGAAGCGGGGTAGCTGGCGAGCAGTACTTC
-	TRBV12-3/TRBV12-4	-	TRBJ1-1	CASSPSDTEAFF	TGTGCCAGCAGCCCATCGGACACTGAAGCTTTCTTT
TRBD1	TRBV2	-	TRBJ1-2	CASMMRQGGILGYTF	TGTGCCAGCATGATGAGACAGGGGGGGATTCTTGGCTACACCTTC
TRBD2	TRBV19	-	TRBJ2-7	CASSTTGTSVSEQYF	TGTGCCAGTAGTACCACCGGGACTAGTGTCTCCGAGCAGTACTTC
-	TRBV30	-	TRBJ2-3	CAWSVRWGGTDTQYF	TGTGCCTGGAGTGTACGATGGGGGGGCACAGATACGCAGTATTTT
-	TRBV11-2	-	TRBJ2-7	CASSFSDGGEQYF	TGTGCCAGCAGTTTTAGCGACGGTGGAGAGCAGTACTTC
TRBD2	TRBV29-1	-	TRBJ2-7	CSAFSGSSYEQYF	TGCAGCGCATTTAGCGGGAGCTCCTACGAGCAGTACTTC
TRBD1	TRBV10-3	-	TRBJ2-1	CAISATGQGVDEQFF	TGTGCCATCAGTGCAACTGGACAGGGGGTCGATGAGCAGTTCTTC
TRBD2	TRBV7-2	-	TRBJ2-1	CASSPRLAGGPGYNEQFF	TGTGCCAGCAGCCCCCGACTGGCGGGAGGGCCGGGATACAATGAGCAGTTCTTC
-	TRBV3-1/TRBV3-2	-	TRBJ2-7	CASSPSGRPAEQYF	TGTGCCAGCAGCCCGTCAGGGAGGCCCGCCGAGCAGTACTTC
TRBD2	TRBV19	-	TRBJ2-7	CASSSGGGSEQYF	TGTGCCAGTAGTTCGGGGGGAGGTTCCGAGCAGTACTTC
-	TRBV4-2	-	TRBJ2-3	CASSQIGGAGDTQYF	TGTGCCAGCAGCCAGATTGGGGGGGCGGGAGATACGCAGTATTTT
-	TRBV5-8	few	TRBJ1-5	CASSFRGRNQPQHF	TGTGCCAGCAGCTTCCGAGGGAGGAATCAGCCCCAGCATTTT
TRBD1	TRBV19	-	TRBJ1-3	CASSHLRDRAGNTIYF	TGTGCCAGTAGCCACCTCAGGGACAGGGCTGGAAACACCATATATTTT
TRBD1	TRBV3-1/TRBV3-2	-	TRBJ1-1	CASSQGGTVEAFF	TGTGCCAGCAGCCAAGGGGGGACAGTTGAAGCTTTCTTT
-	TRBV19	-	TRBJ1-2	CASSIDSDNYGYTF	TGTGCCAGTAGTATAGACAGTGATAACTATGGCTACACCTTC
TRBD2	TRBV5-1	-	TRBJ2-7	CASSVGYETSGYEQYF	TGCGCCAGCAGCGTAGGGTACGAGACTAGCGGCTACGAGCAGTACTTC
TRBD2	TRBV11-3	-	TRBJ2-3	CASSFSGSTDTQYF	TGTGCCAGCAGCTTTAGCGGGAGTACAGATACGCAGTATTTT
TRBD1	TRBV5-1	-	TRBJ2-2	CASSLDRGSTGELFF	TGCGCCAGCAGCTTGGACAGGGGGAGCACCGGGGAGCTGTTTTTT
-	TRBV7-9	-	TRBJ1-3	CASSPRRGNTIYF	TGTGCCAGCAGCCCCCGCCGGGGAAACACCATATATTTT
TRBD1	TRBV7-9	-	TRBJ1-1	CASTSTGGTEAFF	TGTGCCAGCACCTCGACAGGGGGGACTGAAGCTTTCTTT
TRBD2	TRBV18	-	TRBJ2-5	CASSPRDYLRKETQYF	TGTGCCAGCTCCCCCCGGGACTACTTAAGAAAAGAGACCCAGTACTTC
-	TRBV28	-	TRBJ1-5	CASSLGWEDQPQHF	TGTGCCAGCAGTTTAGGTTGGGAGGATCAGCCCCAGCATTTT
TRBD2	TRBV19	-	TRBJ2-3	CASSRPLLAGGVDTQYF	TGTGCCAGTAGCCGCCCCCTACTAGCGGGGGGCGTAGATACGCAGTATTTT